A single sample is the source of the 23 T cell receptor beta chains below, sequenced in a study of T cells in Graves' hyperthyroidism and ophthalmopathy. What was amplified from RNA transcripts were TCR beta CDR3 regions. First-round RT-PCR targeting the TCR CDR3 was performed with the HTBI primer set. Via MiXCR, TCRdb re-called the multiplex PCR reads, giving one row per CDR3 protein. This sample has under 700,000 distinct CDR3 sequences; over 15% occur once, and the top ten carry around a sixth. The sequencing sample was made of blood. These receptors were collected from a young woman with Graves' hyperthyroidism.

This sequence joins TRBV10-3 and TRBJ1-2, with unresolved D. Trimming removed 10 bases at V and 0 bases at J, with 12 bases between. Germline V gene data show CDR1 as ENHRY and CDR2 as SYGVKD. The CDR3 length is 13 residues. CDR3: CATEGSSNYGYTF. The CDR3 bases are TGTGCCACGGAGGGCTCCTCTAACTATGGCTACACCTTC.

The table lists this clonotype with a few counts. The J gene is TRBJ2-5, the V gene TRBV20-1; TRBD2 matches at 11 bases. Germline trimming cut 6 bases from V and 5 bases from J; bases unmatched to any gene: 14. CDR3 size: 16 residues. CDR1 and CDR2 (germline): DFQATT, SNEGSKA (reference sequence). The CDR3 region is CSASQLAGALGETQYF. The CDR3 bases are TGCAGTGCCTCCCAACTAGCGGGAGCGCTCGGCGAGACCCAGTACTTC.

This clonotype was observed a few times. The chain combines TRBV12-3 or TRBV12-4 with TRBJ2-1, with D possibly matching TRBD1 (10 bases). V shed 6 bases and J shed 5 bases, with 17 bases lying between them. The length of the CDR3 is 15 residues. CDR3 in DNA: TGTGCCAGCAGGCTAGCGGGACAGGGGAACAATGAGCAGTTCTTC. It encodes CASRLAGQGNNEQFF.

This clonotype was picked up many times. V usage is TRBV29-1 and J usage is TRBJ1-1; 7 bases are shared with TRBD1. In germline, CDR1 is SQVTM, CDR2 ANQGSEA. With V trimmed by 4 bases and J by 4 bases, 9 bases remained unmatched. CDR3 length: 14 residues. Written as DNA, the CDR3 is TGCAGCGTTGCCAGACAGGGTTCGGTCACTGAAGCTTTCTTT. Translated, it gives CSVARQGSVTEAFF.

This sequence joins TRBV7-9 and TRBJ2-7; D tentatively fits TRBD1 or TRBD2 (5 bases each). The CDR3 loop spans 15 amino acids. V lost 5 bases and J lost 2, with 16 bases in between. Germline values: CDR1 SEHNR, CDR2 FQNEAQ (reference sequence). The CDR3 reads CASSLSGTVTYEQYF. As DNA, the CDR3 is TGTGCCAGCAGCCTATCCGGGACCGTAACCTACGAGCAGTACTTC.

This clonotype was counted many times. V is TRBV3-1 and J is TRBJ2-5, with 8 bases that match TRBD2. Unmatched junction bases numbered 2, after V lost 4 bases and J lost 1 base. Germline CDR1 is LGHDT and CDR2 is YNNKEL (reference sequence). The CDR3 has 14 residues. DNA for the CDR3: TGTGCCAGCAGCCCCAGCGGGGGCCAAGAGACCCAGTACTTC. Translating it yields CASSPSGGQETQYF.

This clonotype was counted many times. The rearrangement links TRBV20-1 to TRBJ2-1, with TRBD1 as a possible D gene (6 bases). CDR3 length: 14 amino acids. Germline V CDR1 and CDR2: DFQATT, SNEGSKA (reference sequence). Trimming cost V 0 bases and J 8 bases, with 14 bases left between them. In DNA, the CDR3 is TGCAGTGCTAGAGACGGTAGGGGGAGCGATGAGCAGTTCTTC. This encodes CSARDGRGSDEQFF.

This clonotype was counted ten times or more. The chain has TRBV7-2 and TRBJ1-2; D not certain. With 3 bases removed from V and 9 bases from J, the gap between germline ends came to 8 bases. CDR3 length: 11 residues. Germline V CDR1 and CDR2: SGHTA, FQGNSA. The CDR3 nucleotides are TGTGCCAGCAGCTTGGGCACGAGCTACACCTTC. Amino acids: CASSLGTSYTF.

This clonotype was recorded many times. The V and J genes are TRBV28 and TRBJ2-7; 7 positions agree with TRBD2. The length of the CDR3 is 15 residues. The V gene end was trimmed by 5 bases and the J gene end by 3 bases; junction bases not matched to a gene: 10. Germline V gene lookup returns CDR1 MDHEN and CDR2 SYDVKM. The CDR3 protein is CASSPMRERYYEQYF. As DNA, the CDR3 is TGTGCCAGCAGTCCCATGCGGGAGCGGTACTACGAGCAGTACTTC. Drawing the rest from reference TRBV28 and TRBJ2-7, the complete variable domain is DVKVTQSSRYLVKRTGEKVFLECVQDMDHENMFWYRQDPGLGLRLIYFSYDVKMKEKGDIPEGYSVSREKKERFSLILESASTNQTSMYLCASSPMRERYYEQYFGPGTRLTVT.

This clonotype turned up a few times. This chain uses TRBV28 with TRBJ1-6; 10 bases are a match to TRBD1. The CDR3 has 15 amino acids. CDR1 and CDR2 (germline): MDHEN, SYDVKM. V shed 2 bases, J shed 9 bases, and the junction held 4 bases outside the gene matches. The CDR3 protein is CASSLGTGVGSPLHF. The CDR3 coding sequence is TGTGCCAGCAGTTTAGGGACAGGGGTGGGTTCACCCCTCCACTTT.

This clonotype was seen a few times. V usage is TRBV12-3 or TRBV12-4 and J usage is TRBJ1-5; D remains unclear. The CDR3 runs 10 residues. Trimming pared 10 bases from V and 4 bases from J, leaving 5 bases between. Written as DNA, the CDR3 is TGTGCCACCCCTAATCAGCCCCAGCATTTT. As protein: CATPNQPQHF.

This clonotype was found a few times. The chain couples TRBV24-1 to TRBJ1-4; D is undetermined. Germline V gene sequence: CDR1 KGHDR, CDR2 SFDVKD. The V end was cut by 4 bases, the J end by 8 bases, with 10 bases between. There are 13 residues in the CDR3. CDR3: CATSDPVGEKLFF. The CDR3 DNA is TGTGCCACCAGTGACCCCGTGGGGGAAAAACTGTTTTTT.

The gene calls are TRBV6-2 or TRBV6-3 and TRBJ1-5, with D maybe TRBD1 (6 bases). Trimming stripped 10 bases from V and 7 bases from J, with 20 bases between. The CDR3 has 14 amino acids. Per germline, CDR1 MNHEY and CDR2 SVGEGT. CDR3 DNA sequence: TGTGCCATCCAACGAAGTGCGGGGGCCCAGCCCCAGCATTTT. It specifies CAIQRSAGAQPQHF.

There are many counts of this clonotype. The chain combines TRBV20-1 with TRBJ1-1; 8 bases line up with TRBD1. V dropped 3 bases and J dropped 3; count of bases not matched to a gene: 3. The CDR3 is 13 amino acids. Germline loops: CDR1 DFQATT, CDR2 SNEGSKA (reference sequence). In nucleotides, the CDR3 is TGCAGTGCTAGCCAGGGGGCGGACACTGAAGCTTTCTTT. Amino acid sequence: CSASQGADTEAFF.

The V call is TRBV9, the J call TRBJ2-6, with D hard to call. The V gene lost 0 bases and the J gene lost 3 bases, with 10 bases spanning the gap. The germline CDR1 and CDR2 sequences are SGDLS and YYNGEE. The CDR3 runs to 16 residues. The CDR3 reads CASSVETRLGANVLTF. As DNA, the CDR3 is TGTGCCAGCAGCGTAGAAACCCGGCTTGGGGCCAACGTCCTGACTTTC.

This clonotype was observed a few times. The genes are TRBV6-2 or TRBV6-3 and TRBJ2-1, with 8 bases aligning to TRBD2. Per germline, CDR1 MNHEY and CDR2 SVGEGT. J lost 4 bases, V lost 2 bases, and 13 bases had no gene match. This CDR3 has 18 amino acids. CDR3 in amino acids: CASSYDSEGTRSYNEQFF. The DNA for the CDR3 is TGTGCCAGCAGTTACGATTCCGAAGGGACTAGATCTTACAATGAGCAGTTCTTC.

The table lists this clonotype with many counts. The chain recombines TRBV14 with TRBJ1-2; a possible D gene is TRBD1 (6 bases). This CDR3 spans 15 amino acids. V gave up 2 bases and J gave up 7 bases, with 17 bases separating them. CDR1 and CDR2 (germline): SGHDN, FVKESK. CDR3 nucleotide sequence: TGTGCCAGCAGCCAACTCCCGGGACATGAAGGTGGCTACACCTTC. It translates to CASSQLPGHEGGYTF.

This clonotype was recorded at least ten times. The rearrangement uses TRBV6-1 and TRBJ2-4, with 7 nucleotides matching TRBD1. The length of the CDR3 is 17 residues. The junction had 11 bases not matched to a gene; V was cut back by 3 bases and J by 3 bases. Germline CDR1 reads MNHNS; CDR2 reads SASEGT. The CDR3 nucleotides are TGTGCCAGCAGTGAGCCCGGGACAGCGCGAGACAAAAACATTCAGTACTTC. Translated, it gives CASSEPGTARDKNIQYF.

This chain uses TRBV27 with TRBJ2-1; perhaps TRBD1 as D (6 bases). Germline V gene data show CDR1 as MNHEY and CDR2 as SMNVEV (reference sequence). The CDR3 runs 15 residues. The V end was cut by 5 bases, the J end by 2 bases, with 13 bases between. The CDR3 sequence: CASSMGAPPYNEQFF. The CDR3, as DNA: TGTGCCAGCAGTATGGGGGCGCCCCCCTACAATGAGCAGTTCTTC.

A few counts support this clonotype. This may be a read error: a much more frequent sequence differs by one nucleotide. The J gene is TRBJ1-1, the V gene TRBV18, with D uncertain. The CDR3 is 13 amino acids. In germline, CDR1 is KGHSH, CDR2 LQKENI. The CDR3 sequence: CASSPTVNTDAFF. CDR3 bases: TGTGCCAGCTCACCAACGGTGAACACTGACGCTTTCTTT.

This clonotype was seen repeatedly, ten times or more. V gene TRBV6-1 combines with J gene TRBJ2-3; D is undetermined. The CDR3 is made up of 11 amino acids. Germline lookup yields CDR1 MNHNS and CDR2 SASEGT. V lost 8 bases to trimming and J lost 1 base, with 4 bases between them. For the CDR3, the DNA is TGTGCCAGCGGCGGCACAGATACGCAGTATTTT. Translating it yields CASGGTDTQYF.

The CDR3 region is CASKNNGLENTEAFF. DNA of the CDR3: TGTGCCAGCAAGAACAACGGACTCGAGAACACTGAAGCTTTCTTT. The chain joins TRBV6-1 to TRBJ1-1, with D unresolved. CDR1 is MNHNS, CDR2 SASEGT, per germline. The ends were cut back, 7 bases at V and 1 base at J, with 16 bases in the middle. This CDR3 is 15 amino acids long.

This clonotype was seen repeatedly, ten times or more. The chain's CDR3 is CASSKGTSAGVPHEQYF. The CDR3 nucleotides read TGTGCCAGCAGCAAAGGGACCTCGGCGGGCGTCCCCCACGAGCAGTACTTC. The chain has TRBV9 and TRBJ2-7; the D gene could be TRBD1 or TRBD2 (5 bases each). Germline V gene lookup returns CDR1 SGDLS and CDR2 YYNGEE. V was shortened by 4 bases and J by 5 bases, with 25 bases between the two germline ends. The CDR3 consists of 17 residues.